This T cell receptor (beta chain) was identified in a study of vaccination and CD4 T cells after COVID-19. The treatment here: roughly 10-day PBMC culture with coronavirus spike peptide pools or control peptides (ViraFEST assay). ViraFEST used peptide pools to expand antigen-specific T cells, then sequenced TCRs. As to this clonotype: The antigen remains unidentified.

Cultured CD4+ T-cell DNA underwent Oncomine TCR Beta short-read sequencing. TCRdb independently ran MiXCR on the PCR reads; one entry per CDR3 protein. The sample has about 8,400 distinct CDR3 sequences, roughly 57% seen once. The CDR3 covers 15 residues. Germline values: CDR1 MDHEN, CDR2 SYDVKM. With 6 bases clipped from V and 6 bases from J, the junction kept 10 bases outside the gene matches. This sequence originates from a human donor who had recovered from COVID-19. V is TRBV28 and J is TRBJ1-5, with TRBD1 identical over 8 bases. The material sequenced was CD4+ T cells from blood, cultured in vitro. This CDR3 reads CASSPTTGGFQPQHF. The DNA of the CDR3 is TGTGCCAGCAGCCCGACCACAGGGGGTTTTCAGCCCCAGCATTTT.